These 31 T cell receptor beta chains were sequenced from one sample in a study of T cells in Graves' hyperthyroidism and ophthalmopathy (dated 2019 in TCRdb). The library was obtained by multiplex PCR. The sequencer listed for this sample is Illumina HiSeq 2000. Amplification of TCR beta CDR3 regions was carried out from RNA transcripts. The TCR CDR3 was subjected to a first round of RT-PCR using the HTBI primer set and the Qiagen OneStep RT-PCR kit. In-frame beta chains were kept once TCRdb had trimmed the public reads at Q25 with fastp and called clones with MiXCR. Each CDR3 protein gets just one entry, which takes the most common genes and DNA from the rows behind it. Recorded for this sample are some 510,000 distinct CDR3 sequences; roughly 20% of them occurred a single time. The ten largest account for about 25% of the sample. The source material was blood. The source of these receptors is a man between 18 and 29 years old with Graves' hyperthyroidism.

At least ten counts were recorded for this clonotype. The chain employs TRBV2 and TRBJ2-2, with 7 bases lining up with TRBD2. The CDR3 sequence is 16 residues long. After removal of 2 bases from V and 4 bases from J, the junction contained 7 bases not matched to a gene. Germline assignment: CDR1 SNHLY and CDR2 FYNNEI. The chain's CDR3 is CASSERQGGATGELFF. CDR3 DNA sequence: TGTGCCAGCAGTGAACGGCAGGGAGGGGCCACCGGGGAGCTGTTTTTT.

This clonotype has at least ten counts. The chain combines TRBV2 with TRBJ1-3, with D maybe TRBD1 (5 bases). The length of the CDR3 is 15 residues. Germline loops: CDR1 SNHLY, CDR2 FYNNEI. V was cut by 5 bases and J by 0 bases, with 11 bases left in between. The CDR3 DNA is TGTGCCAGCAGTCGGGACTTTAGCTCTGGAAACACCATATATTTT. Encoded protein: CASSRDFSSGNTIYF.

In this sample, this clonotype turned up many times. The DNA of the CDR3 is TGTGCCAGCAGCTTAGATCTTAGGGGCATGAACACTGAAGCTTTCTTT. The encoded protein is CASSLDLRGMNTEAFF. This sequence joins TRBV11-2 and TRBJ1-1; tentative D call: TRBD1 (5 bases). Germline values: CDR1 SGHAT, CDR2 FQNNGV. V was clipped by 0 bases and J by 0 bases, with 11 bases between them. The CDR3 loop spans 16 amino acids.

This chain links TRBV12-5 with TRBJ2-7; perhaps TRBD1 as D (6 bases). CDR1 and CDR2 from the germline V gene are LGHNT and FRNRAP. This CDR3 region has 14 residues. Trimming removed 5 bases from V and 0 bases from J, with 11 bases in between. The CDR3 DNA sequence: TGTGCTAGTGGTAGAGGACAGAGCTCCTACGAGCAGTACTTC. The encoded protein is CASGRGQSSYEQYF.

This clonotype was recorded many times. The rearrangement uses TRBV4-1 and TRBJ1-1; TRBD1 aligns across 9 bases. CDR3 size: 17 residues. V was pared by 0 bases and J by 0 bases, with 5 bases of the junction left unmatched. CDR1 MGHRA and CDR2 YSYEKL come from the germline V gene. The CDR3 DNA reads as TGCGCCAGCAGCCAAGATCCGGGACAGGGATTGAACACTGAAGCTTTCTTT. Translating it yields CASSQDPGQGLNTEAFF.

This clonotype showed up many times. CDR3 region: CASSPDGFQETQYF. The DNA of the CDR3 is TGTGCCAGCAGTCCCGACGGGTTCCAAGAGACCCAGTACTTC. The chain recombines TRBV28 with TRBJ2-5, with D uncertain. The CDR3 is 14 amino acids. The V gene's germline CDR1 is MDHEN and CDR2 SYDVKM. V was shortened by 5 bases and J by 1 base, with 11 bases between the two germline ends.

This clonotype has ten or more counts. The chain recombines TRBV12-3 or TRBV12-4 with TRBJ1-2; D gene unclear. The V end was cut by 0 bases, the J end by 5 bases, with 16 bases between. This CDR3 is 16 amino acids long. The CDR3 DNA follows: TGTGCCAGCAGTTTAGCACGGGTACGGGCCCCATATGGCTACACCTTC. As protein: CASSLARVRAPYGYTF.

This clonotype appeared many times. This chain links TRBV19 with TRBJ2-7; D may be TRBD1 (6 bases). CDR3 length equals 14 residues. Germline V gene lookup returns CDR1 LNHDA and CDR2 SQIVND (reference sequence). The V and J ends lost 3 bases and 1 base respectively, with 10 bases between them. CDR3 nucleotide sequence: TGTGCCAGTAGTATCCACAGGGATTCCTACGAGCAGTACTTC. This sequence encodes CASSIHRDSYEQYF.

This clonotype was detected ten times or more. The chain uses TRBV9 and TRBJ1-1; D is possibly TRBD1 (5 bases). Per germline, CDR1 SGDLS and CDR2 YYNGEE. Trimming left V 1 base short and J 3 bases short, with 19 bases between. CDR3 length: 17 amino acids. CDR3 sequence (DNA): TGTGCCAGCAGCGTACAGGCAGGGCCTATTGGTGACACTGAAGCTTTCTTT. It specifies CASSVQAGPIGDTEAFF.

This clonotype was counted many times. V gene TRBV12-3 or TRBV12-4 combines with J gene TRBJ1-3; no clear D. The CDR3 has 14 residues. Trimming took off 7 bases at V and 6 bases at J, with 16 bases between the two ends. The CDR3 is CASTLPLLKNTIYF. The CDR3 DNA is TGTGCCAGCACCCTTCCTTTGTTGAAAAACACCATATATTTT.

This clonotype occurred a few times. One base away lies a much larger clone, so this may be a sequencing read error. This CDR3 is CASEPTGSGGYTF. CDR3 coding DNA: TGTGCCAGCGAACCTACAGGGAGCGGTGGCTACACCTTC. V is TRBV6-1 and J is TRBJ1-2; weak D call: TRBD1 (6 bases). V lost 8 bases and J lost 7, with 17 bases in between. This CDR3 spans 13 amino acids. Germline values: CDR1 MNHNS, CDR2 SASEGT.

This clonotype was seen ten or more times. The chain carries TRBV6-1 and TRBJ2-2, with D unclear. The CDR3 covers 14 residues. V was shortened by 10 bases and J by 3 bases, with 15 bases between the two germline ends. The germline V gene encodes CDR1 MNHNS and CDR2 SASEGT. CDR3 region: CATHPASYTGELFF. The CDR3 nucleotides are TGTGCCACCCACCCTGCGAGTTACACCGGGGAGCTGTTTTTT.

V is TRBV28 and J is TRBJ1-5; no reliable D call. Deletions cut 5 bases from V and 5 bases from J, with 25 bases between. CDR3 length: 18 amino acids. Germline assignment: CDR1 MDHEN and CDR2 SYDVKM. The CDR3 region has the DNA TGTGCCAGCAGTCCCAAATCTATGACGGGCCTTGACGATCAGCCCCAGCATTTT. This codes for CASSPKSMTGLDDQPQHF.

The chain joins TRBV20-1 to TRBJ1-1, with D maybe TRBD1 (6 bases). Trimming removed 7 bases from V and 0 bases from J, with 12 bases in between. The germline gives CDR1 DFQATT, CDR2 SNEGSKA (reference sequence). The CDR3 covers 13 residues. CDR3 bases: TGCAGTGTCCCGGACAGCATGAACACTGAAGCTTTCTTT. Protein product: CSVPDSMNTEAFF.

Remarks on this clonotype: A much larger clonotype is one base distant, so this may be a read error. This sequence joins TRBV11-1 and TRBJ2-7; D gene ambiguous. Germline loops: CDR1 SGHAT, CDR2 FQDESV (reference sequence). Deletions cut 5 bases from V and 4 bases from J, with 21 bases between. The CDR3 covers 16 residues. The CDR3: CASSHLSAGLWYEQYF. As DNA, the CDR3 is TGTGCCAGCAGCCATCTTTCGGCAGGCCTATGGTACGAGCAGTACTTC.

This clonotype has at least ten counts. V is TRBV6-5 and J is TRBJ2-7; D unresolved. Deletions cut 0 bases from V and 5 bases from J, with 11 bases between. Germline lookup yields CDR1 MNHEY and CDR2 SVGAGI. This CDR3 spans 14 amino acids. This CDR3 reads CASSYSERTHEQYF. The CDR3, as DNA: TGTGCCAGCAGTTACTCGGAGAGAACCCACGAGCAGTACTTC.

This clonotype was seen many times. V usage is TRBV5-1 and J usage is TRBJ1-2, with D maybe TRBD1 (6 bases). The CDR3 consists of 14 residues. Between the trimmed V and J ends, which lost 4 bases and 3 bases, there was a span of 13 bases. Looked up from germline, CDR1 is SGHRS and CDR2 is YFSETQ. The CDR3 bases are TGCGCCAGCAGCGAATCGCCAGGGGACTATGGCTACACCTTC. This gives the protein CASSESPGDYGYTF.

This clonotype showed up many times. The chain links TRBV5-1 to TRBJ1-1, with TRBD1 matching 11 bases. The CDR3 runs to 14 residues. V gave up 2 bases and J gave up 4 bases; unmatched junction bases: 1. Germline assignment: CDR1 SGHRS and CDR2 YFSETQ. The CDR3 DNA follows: TGCGCCAGCAGCTTCGGGACAGGGGGCACTGAAGCTTTCTTT. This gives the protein CASSFGTGGTEAFF.

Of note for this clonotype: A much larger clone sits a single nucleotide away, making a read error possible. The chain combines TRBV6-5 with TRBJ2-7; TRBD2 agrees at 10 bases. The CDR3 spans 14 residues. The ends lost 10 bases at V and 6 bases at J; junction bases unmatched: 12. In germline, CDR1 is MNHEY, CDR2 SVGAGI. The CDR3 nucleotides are TGTGCCACCGTCATCGAGGTAGCGGGAGGCGAGCAGTACTTC. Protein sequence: CATVIEVAGGEQYF.

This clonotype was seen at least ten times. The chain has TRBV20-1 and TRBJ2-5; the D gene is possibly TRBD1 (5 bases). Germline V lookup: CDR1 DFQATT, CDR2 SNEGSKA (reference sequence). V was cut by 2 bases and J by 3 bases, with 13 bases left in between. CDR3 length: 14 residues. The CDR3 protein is CSARPKGIKETQYF. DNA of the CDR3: TGCAGTGCTAGACCAAAGGGGATCAAAGAGACCCAGTACTTC.

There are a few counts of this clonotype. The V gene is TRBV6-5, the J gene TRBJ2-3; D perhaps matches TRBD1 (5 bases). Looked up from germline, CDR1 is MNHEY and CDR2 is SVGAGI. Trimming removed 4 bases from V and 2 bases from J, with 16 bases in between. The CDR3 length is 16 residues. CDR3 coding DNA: TGTGCCAGCAGTTCCGACCTAATGACAGTCACAGATACGCAGTATTTT. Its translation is CASSSDLMTVTDTQYF.

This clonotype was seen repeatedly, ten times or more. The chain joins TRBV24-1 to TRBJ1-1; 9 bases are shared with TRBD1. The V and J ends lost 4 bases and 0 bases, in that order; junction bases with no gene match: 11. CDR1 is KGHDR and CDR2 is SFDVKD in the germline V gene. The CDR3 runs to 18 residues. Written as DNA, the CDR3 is TGTGCCACCAGTGACGCCCGGGACAGGGATGTCATGAACACTGAAGCTTTCTTT. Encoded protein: CATSDARDRDVMNTEAFF.

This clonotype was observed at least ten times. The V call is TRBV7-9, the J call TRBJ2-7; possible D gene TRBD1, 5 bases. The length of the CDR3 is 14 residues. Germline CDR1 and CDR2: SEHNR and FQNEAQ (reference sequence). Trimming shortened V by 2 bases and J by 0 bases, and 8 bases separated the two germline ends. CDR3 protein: CASSLKDSSYEQYF. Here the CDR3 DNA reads TGTGCCAGCAGCTTAAAAGACAGCTCCTACGAGCAGTACTTC.

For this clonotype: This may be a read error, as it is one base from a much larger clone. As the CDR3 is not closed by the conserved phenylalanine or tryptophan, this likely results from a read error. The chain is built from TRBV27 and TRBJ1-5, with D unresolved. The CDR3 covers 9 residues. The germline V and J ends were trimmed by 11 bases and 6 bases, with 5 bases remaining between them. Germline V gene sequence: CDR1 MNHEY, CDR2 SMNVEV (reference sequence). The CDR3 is CAGLQPQHV. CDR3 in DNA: TGTGCCGGCCTTCAGCCCCAGCATGTT.

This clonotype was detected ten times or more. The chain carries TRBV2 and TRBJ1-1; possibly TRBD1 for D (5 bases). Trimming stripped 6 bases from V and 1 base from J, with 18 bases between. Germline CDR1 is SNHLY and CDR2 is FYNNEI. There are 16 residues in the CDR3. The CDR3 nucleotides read TGTGCCAGCAGGTCTCACCCGGCGGGGGGGAACACTGAAGCTTTCTTT. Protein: CASRSHPAGGNTEAFF.

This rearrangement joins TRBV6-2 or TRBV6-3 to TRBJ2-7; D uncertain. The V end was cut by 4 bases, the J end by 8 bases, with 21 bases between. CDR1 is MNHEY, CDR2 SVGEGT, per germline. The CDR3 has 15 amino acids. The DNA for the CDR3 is TGTGCCAGCAGTTCTCGGCAGGAAATTCAAAGAAAGCAGTACTTC. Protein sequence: CASSSRQEIQRKQYF.

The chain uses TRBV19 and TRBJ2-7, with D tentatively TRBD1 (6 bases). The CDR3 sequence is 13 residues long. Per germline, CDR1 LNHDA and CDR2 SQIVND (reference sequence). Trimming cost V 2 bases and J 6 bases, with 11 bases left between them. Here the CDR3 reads CASSIQGPGEQYF. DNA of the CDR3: TGTGCCAGTAGTATACAGGGGCCGGGCGAGCAGTACTTC.

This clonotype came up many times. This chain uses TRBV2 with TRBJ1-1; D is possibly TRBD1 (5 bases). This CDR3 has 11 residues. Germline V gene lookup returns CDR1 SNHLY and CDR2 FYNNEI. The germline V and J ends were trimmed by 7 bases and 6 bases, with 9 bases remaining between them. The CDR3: CASTQGAEAFF. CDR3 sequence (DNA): TGTGCCAGCACCCAGGGTGCTGAAGCTTTCTTT.

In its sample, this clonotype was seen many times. The CDR3 spells CASSLVQGMREQYF. DNA for the CDR3: TGTGCCAGCAGCTTAGTACAGGGGATGAGGGAGCAGTACTTC. The chain carries TRBV11-2 and TRBJ2-7; TRBD1 matches 7 bases. There are 14 residues in the CDR3. V lost 1 base, J lost 7 bases, and 7 bases stayed unmatched. In germline, CDR1 is SGHAT, CDR2 FQNNGV. The full variable domain, its missing parts supplied by reference TRBV11-2 and TRBJ2-7, is EAGVAQSPRYKIIEKRQSVAFWCNPISGHATLYWYQQILGQGPKLLIQFQNNGVVDDSQLPKDRFSAERLKGVDSTLKIQPAKLEDSAVYLCASSLVQGMREQYFGPGTRLTVT.

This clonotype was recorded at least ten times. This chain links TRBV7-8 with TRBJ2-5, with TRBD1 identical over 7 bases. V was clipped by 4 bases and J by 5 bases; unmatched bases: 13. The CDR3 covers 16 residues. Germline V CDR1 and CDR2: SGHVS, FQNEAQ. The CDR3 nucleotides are TGTGCCAGCAGCTCCCTCTCACCGACAGGGCGGGAGACCCAGTACTTC. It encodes CASSSLSPTGRETQYF.

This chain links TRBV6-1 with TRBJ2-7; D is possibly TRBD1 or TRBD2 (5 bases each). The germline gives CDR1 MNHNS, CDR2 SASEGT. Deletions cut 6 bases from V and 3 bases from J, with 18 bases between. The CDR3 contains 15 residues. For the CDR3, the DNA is TGTGCCAGCAGCCCCGGGACGTTCCATATCTACGAGCAGTACTTC. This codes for CASSPGTFHIYEQYF.